One sample yielded the 2 T cell receptor beta chains listed below, sequenced in a study of CD8+ T cells in alopecia areata. Treatment meaning: oral pan-JAK inhibitor, 5-10 mg twice daily. In each case, RNA was isolated and then reverse transcribed into cDNA as the sequencing template. Clones were sequenced by immunoSEQ multiplex PCR, and TCRdb holds only the in-frame ones, with some missing. The table shows approximately 210,000 clones, with 60% occurring only once. The sample in question was CD4+ T cells sorted from blood, obtained at week 4, from a patient treated with tofacitinib. These receptors came from a human donor with alopecia areata.

This clone was seen a few times. V and J are TRBV28 and TRBJ1-5, with D possibly matching TRBD1 (5 bases). The CDR3 runs to 13 residues. Germline values: CDR1 MDHEN, CDR2 SYDVKM. CDR3 sequence (DNA): TGTGGAGTGGGGGGGATCTCCGCTCAGCCCCAGCATTTT. This codes for CGVGGISAQPQHF.

The chain carries TRBV5-1 and TRBJ2-5, with D possibly matching TRBD2 (5 bases). Trimming removed 4 bases from V and 3 bases from J, with 16 bases in between. The CDR3 is made up of 15 amino acids. Germline V gene data show CDR1 as SGHRS and CDR2 as YFSETQ. The CDR3 DNA sequence: TGCGCCAGCAGCAGAGTGGCTAGCCAGGAAGAGACCCAGTACTTC. Its protein is CASSRVASQEETQYF.